This paragraph reports one T cell receptor beta chain. The read terminates 3 residues before the CDR3 end, so the remaining end is supplied by the germline J gene. Mixed chimerism was transient after nonmyeloablative marrow transplants from related graft donors. V was cut by 1 base and J by 4 bases, with 8 bases left in between. The V gene's germline CDR1 is KGHDR and CDR2 SFDVKD. CDR3 size: 14 residues. Sequencing used immunoSEQ multiplex PCR; TCRdb keeps in-frame clones, though not all of them. The sample includes about 16,000 clones. The entry originates in a study of Tregs in tolerant kidney transplant recipients.

The V call is TRBV24-1, the J call TRBJ2-3; no reliable D call. The TCR was taken from a human patient who received a combined kidney and bone marrow transplant. Some T cells may possibly be graft donor cells. The sequencing here drew on CD4+ T cells from blood (PBMCs), taken 12 months after the transplant. The sequenced CDR3 bases are TGTGCCACCAGTGATTTAACAGTAGCAGATACG. Translation: CATSDLTVADT. The full-length CDR3 reads as CATSDLTVADTQYF.